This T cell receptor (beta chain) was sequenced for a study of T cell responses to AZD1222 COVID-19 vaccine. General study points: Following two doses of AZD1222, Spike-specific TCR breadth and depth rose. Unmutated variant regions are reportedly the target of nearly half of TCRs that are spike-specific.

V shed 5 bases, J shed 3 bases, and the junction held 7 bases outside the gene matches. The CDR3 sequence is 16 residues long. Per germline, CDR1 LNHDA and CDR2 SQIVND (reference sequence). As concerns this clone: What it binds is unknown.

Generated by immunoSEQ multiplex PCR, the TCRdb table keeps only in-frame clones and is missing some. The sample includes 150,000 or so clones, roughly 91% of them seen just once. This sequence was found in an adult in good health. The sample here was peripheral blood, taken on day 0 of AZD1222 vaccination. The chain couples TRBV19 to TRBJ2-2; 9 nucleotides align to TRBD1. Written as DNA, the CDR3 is TGTGCCAGTAGTCTACAGGGGGCTCCCCACACCGGGGAGCTGTTTTTT. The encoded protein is CASSLQGAPHTGELFF.